This T cell receptor beta chain was identified during a study of blood T cell repertoires in COVID-19 (dated by TCRdb to 2018 to 2020). About the study as a whole: Samples covering the acute and convalescent phases of COVID-19 were provided by collaborators in the United States, Italy and Spain. The prospective study material was composed of cDNA or gDNA derived from T cells, B-cell-depleted T cells, or PBMCs. Subjects who had been exposed to COVID-19, were actively infected with it, or had recovered from it provided the deeply sampled blood TCRbeta repertoires that made up the dataset. The repertoires were made available in a free public database intended to serve as a resource for research on the immune response to SARS-CoV-2. Samples were obtained from the ongoing ImmuneRACE study (first 160 participants) and from over 1,000 subjects provided by 6 global collaborators. Sample metadata almost always included a de-identified subject ID, COVID-19 status, age in years and sex. Where available, HLA class I and class II types were obtained from metadata supplied by the sample provider rather than from assay-based typing.

For this chain, trimming is 1 base at the V end and 4 bases at the J end, and the number of junction bases without a gene match is 6. The CDR3 goes from the cysteine to the phenylalanine over 16 residues. CDR3 DNA is the only sequence kept; it has 48 bases, read in frame from the first base. The germline V gene encodes CDR1 MNHEY and CDR2 SVGAGI. With regard to this clone: Which antigen it targets is not known. Base qualities were left out, and no much larger clone turns up one base away.

Collaborating institutions collected whole blood in K2EDTA tubes following their own protocols. For TCRbeta analysis, collaborators shipped samples as frozen whole blood, isolated PBMCs, or DNA extracted from either of those sample types. Study-wide findings and limitations: The quantity of clinical and demographic metadata differed by source and by participant and was supplied without curation.

TCRbeta CDR3 regions were amplified from genomic DNA by means of the immunoSEQ Assay, a bias-controlled multiplex PCR. The published analysis was carried out like this. The number of nucleated cells in each sample was estimated by amplification of reference gene primers within the assay. To quantify the absolute abundance of each unique TCRbeta CDR3 rearrangement, sequence reads were collapsed and filtered. For each sample, productive Simpson clonality was calculated by taking the square root of Simpson's diversity index across productive rearrangements. TCRdb carries this immuneACCESS record with in-frame sequences only. Its versions omit some clonotypes, under half of them owing to an unresolved V gene in the studies checked, with the rest unexplained. V, J and clone size reflect that table, while D and trimming were determined from the DNA. For this sample the table gives around 110,000 clones, of which about two thirds were detected only once. The top ten constitute more than 0.8% of the sample.

This receptor was obtained from a human donor with acute or convalescent COVID-19. The donor label of this sample is uncertain. This sequence uses TRBV6-5 and TRBJ1-5; 8 bases in the junction line up with TRBD1. Sequenced material: peripheral blood. The DNA is as follows: TGTGCCAGCAGTTACTTAGGACAGGGAGGAAATCAGCCCCAGCATTTT. This gives the protein CASSYLGQGGNQPQHF.